The present T cell receptor (beta chain) was sequenced within a study of blood T cell repertoires in COVID-19. Study context: Samples of COVID-19 (acute and convalescent) were obtained from the United States, Italy and Spain.

J gave up 10 bases and V 6 bases, and 12 bases lay outside the gene matches. Germline V gene data show CDR1 as MNHEY and CDR2 as SVGAGI. The CDR3 is 15 residues long. Per the original methods: Reference gene primer amplification gave estimated nucleated cell counts. The assay was immunoSEQ multiplex PCR, and TCRdb's table has in-frame clones only and misses some. The D gene and trimming were derived from the DNA, and the V and J assignments and clone size from that table. In the table there are approximately 150,000 clones, 87% of which are singletons. The chain is built from TRBV6-5 and TRBJ1-6; 7 bases align to TRBD1. The sample comprised peripheral blood. This TCR came from a man aged 45-60 years who had recovered from COVID-19. The DNA of the CDR3 is TGTGCCAGCAGCGGACCGACAGGGCGCGACTCACCCCTCCACTTT. As protein: CASSGPTGRDSPLHF.